This T cell receptor beta chain was observed in a study of cytomegalovirus exposure and HLA in healthy donors. The PCR had 60 Vbeta and 13 Jbeta primers. The data were produced by immunoSEQ multiplex PCR, yet TCRdb's version contains in-frame clones alone and is incomplete. In the table there are around 130,000 clones, around 86% of which are singletons. In germline, CDR1 is PRHDT, CDR2 FYEKMQ (reference sequence). CDR3 length: 14 residues. J gave up 3 bases and V 5 bases, and 3 bases lay outside the gene matches. The clonotype comes from a man aged 18 to 29 in good health and CMV-seronegative. Sequencing was done on a sample of PBMCs. The rearrangement uses TRBV13 and TRBJ2-3; 9 positions match TRBD2. The CDR3 DNA is TGTGCCAGCAGCCCTAGCGGGGCGACAGATACGCAGTATTTT. Translated, it gives CASSPSGATDTQYF.